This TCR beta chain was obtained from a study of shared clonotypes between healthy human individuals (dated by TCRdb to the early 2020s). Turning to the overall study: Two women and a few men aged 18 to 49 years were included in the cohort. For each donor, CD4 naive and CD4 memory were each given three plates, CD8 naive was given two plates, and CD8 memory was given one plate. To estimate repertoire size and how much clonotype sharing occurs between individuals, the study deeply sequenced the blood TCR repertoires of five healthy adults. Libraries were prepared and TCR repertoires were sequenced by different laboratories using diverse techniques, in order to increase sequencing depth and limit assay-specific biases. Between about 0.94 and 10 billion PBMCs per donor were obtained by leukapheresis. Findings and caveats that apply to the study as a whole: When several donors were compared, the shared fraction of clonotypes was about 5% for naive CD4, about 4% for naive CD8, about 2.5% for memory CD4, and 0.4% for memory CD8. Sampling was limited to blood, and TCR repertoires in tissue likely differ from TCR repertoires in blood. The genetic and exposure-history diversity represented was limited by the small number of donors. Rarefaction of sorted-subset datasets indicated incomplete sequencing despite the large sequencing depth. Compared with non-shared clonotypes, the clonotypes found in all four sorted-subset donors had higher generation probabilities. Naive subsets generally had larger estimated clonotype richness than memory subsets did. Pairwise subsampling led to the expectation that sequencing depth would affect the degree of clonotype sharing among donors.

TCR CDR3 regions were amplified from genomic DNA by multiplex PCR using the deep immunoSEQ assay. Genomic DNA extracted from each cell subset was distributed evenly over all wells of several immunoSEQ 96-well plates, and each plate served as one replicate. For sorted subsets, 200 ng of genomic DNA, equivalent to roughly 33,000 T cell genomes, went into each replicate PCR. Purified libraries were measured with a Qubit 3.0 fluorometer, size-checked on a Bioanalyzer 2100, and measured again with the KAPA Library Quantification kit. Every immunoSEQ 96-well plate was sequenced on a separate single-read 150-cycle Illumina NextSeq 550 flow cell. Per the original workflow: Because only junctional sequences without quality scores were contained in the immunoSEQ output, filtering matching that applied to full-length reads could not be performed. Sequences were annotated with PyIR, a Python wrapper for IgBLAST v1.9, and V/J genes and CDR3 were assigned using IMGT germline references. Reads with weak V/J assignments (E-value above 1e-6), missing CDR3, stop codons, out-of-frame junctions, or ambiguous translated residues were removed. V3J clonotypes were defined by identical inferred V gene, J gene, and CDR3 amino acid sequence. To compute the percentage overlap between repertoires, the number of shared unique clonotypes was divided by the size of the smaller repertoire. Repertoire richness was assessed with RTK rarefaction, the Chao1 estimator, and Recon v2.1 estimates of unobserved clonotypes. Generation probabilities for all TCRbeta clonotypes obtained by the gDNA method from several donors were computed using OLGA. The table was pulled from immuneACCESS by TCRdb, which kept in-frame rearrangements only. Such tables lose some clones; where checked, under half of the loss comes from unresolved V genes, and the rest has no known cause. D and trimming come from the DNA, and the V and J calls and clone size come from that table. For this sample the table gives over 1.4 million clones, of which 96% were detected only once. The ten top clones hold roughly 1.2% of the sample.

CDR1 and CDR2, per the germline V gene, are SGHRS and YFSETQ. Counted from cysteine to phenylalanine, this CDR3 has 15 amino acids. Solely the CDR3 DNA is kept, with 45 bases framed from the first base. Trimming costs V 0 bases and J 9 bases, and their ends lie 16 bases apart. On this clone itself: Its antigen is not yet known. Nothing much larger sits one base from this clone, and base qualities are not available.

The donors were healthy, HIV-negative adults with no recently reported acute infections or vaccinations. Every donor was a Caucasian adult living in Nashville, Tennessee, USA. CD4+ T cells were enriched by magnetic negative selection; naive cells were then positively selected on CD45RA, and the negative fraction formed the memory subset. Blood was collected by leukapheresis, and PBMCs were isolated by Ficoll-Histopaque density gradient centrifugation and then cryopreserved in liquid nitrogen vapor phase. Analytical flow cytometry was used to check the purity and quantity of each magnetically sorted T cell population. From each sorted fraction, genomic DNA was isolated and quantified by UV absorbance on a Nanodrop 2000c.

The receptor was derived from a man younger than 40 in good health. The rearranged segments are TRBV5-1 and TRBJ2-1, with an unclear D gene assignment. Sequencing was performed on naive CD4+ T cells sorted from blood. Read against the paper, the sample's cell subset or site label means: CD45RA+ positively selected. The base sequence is TGCGCCAGCAGCTTGGGGGTGATTGGTAATACTGAGCAGTTCTTC. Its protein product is CASSLGVIGNTEQFF.